This TCR beta chain stems from a study of control samples from healthy donors and cancer patients. Here immunoSEQ multiplex PCR was the method, and the copy in TCRdb shows in-frame clones only, minus some. The sample consists of approximately 100,000 clones, approximately 86% of them appearing once. This clonotype originated in a man aged 25-40 years in good health. The sequenced material came from blood.

The CDR3 loop reads CASSGLTGPNEKLFF. The CDR3 DNA follows: TGTGCCAGTAGTGGACTGACAGGACCTAATGAAAAACTGTTTTTT. The chain joins TRBV19 to TRBJ1-4, with a weak D call TRBD1 (6 bases). This CDR3 comprises 15 residues. Germline V gene sequence: CDR1 LNHDA, CDR2 SQIVND (reference sequence). Between the trimmed V and J ends, which lost 5 bases and 3 bases, there was a span of 13 bases.